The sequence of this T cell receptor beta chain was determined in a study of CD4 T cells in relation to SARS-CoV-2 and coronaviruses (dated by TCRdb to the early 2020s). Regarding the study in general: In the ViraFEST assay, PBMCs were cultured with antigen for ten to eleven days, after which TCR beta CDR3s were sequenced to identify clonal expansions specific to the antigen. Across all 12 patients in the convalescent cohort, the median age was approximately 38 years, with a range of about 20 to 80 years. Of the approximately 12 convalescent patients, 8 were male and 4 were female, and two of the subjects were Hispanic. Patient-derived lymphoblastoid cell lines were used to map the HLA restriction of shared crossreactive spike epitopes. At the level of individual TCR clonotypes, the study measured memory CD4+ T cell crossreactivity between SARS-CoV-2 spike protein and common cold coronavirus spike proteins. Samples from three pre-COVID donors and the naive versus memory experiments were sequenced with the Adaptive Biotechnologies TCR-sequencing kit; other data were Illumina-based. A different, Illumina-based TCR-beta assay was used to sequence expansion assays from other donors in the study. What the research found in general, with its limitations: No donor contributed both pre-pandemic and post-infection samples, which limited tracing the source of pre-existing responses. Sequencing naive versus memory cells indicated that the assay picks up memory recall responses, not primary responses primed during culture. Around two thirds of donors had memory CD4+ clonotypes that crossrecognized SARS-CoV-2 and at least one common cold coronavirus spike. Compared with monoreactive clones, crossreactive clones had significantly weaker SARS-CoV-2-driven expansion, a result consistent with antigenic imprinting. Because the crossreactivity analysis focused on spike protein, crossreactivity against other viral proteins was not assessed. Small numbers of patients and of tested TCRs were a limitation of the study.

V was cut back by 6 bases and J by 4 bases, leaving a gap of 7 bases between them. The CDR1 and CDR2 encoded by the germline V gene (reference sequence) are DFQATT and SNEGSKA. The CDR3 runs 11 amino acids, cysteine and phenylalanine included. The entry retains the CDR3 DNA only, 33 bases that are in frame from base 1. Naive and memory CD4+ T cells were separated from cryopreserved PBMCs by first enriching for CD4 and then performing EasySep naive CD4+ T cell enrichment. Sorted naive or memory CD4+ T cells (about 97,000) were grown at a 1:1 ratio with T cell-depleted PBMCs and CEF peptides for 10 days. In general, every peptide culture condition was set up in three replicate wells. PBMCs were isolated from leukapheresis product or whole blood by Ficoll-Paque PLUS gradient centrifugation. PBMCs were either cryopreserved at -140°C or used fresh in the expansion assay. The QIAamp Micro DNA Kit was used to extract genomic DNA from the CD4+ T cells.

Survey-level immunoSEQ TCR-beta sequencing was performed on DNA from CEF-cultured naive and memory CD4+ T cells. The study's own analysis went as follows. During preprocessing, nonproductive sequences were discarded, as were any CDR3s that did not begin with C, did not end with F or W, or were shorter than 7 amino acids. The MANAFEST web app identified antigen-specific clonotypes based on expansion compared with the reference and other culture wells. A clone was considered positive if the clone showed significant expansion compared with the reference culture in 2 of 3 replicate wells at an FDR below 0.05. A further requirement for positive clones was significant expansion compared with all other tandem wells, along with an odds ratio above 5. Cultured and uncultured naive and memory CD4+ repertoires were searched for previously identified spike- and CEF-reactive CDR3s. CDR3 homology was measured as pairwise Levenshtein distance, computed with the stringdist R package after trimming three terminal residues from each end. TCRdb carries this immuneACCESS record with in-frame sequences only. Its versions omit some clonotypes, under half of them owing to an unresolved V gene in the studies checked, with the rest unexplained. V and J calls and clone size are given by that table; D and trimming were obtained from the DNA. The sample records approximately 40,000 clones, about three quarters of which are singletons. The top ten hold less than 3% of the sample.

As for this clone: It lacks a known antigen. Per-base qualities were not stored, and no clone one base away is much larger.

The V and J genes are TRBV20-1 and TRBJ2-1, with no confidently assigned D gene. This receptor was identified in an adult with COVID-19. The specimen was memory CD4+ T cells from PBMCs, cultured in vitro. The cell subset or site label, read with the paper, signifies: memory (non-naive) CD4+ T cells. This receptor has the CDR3 CSARPYNEQFF. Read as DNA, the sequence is TGCAGTGCCCGACCTTACAATGAGCAGTTCTTC.